This T cell receptor beta chain was recovered during a study of T-cell memory formation after mild COVID-19 (dated by TCRdb to about 2021). Background on the whole study: TCR sequence clusters from the two donors were largely donor specific. Two young, previously healthy adult volunteers made up the cohort, one male and one female. In a couple of donors, T-cell clones that expanded and contracted after mild COVID-19 were followed by sequencing TCRalpha and TCRbeta repertoires longitudinally. Points the paper makes about the study in general: Contracting CD4+ clones turned up mainly in the CM and EM memory subsets, whereas EMRA was where CD8+ clones were enriched. Some responding clones were detected in pre-infection memory, suggesting pre-existing cross-reactive memory T cells joined the SARS-CoV-2 response. Whether the second-wave clones peaking on day 37 were SARS-CoV-2 specific was not confirmed. The study included only two mild cases, and larger cohorts that include severe cases with pre-infection samples were judged to be necessary. Balanced CD4/CD8 phenotypes were observed for clones contracting from day 15 to 85, whereas a bias towards CD4+ was observed for a second wave of clones expanding from day 15 to 37.

Spanning cysteine to phenylalanine, the CDR3 consists of 15 amino acids. Left in the record is the CDR3 DNA by itself, 45 bases read in frame from the first base. Per the germline V gene, SGHAT is the CDR1 and FQNNGV is the CDR2. The germline V end is reduced by 0 bases and the J end by 3 bases; junction bases left unmatched: 0. Turning to this clonotype: No cognate antigen has been identified for it. Per-nucleotide qualities are absent, and no much larger clonotype sits a single base away.

Ficoll-Paque density gradient centrifugation was the method used to isolate PBMCs. The reads were generated on an Illumina NovaSeq 6000. TCRalpha and TCRbeta cDNA libraries were built by 5'RACE with constant-segment primers, adding sample barcodes and unique molecular identifiers. RNA was extracted from every sample with Trizol reagent. Libraries were amplified in two PCR steps, with a second sample barcode and Illumina TruSeq adapters added in the second step. Libraries were sequenced on an Illumina NovaSeq with 2 x 150 bp paired-end reads. The paper's processing steps were these. With migec v1.2.7, reads were demultiplexed and then collapsed into UMI-guided consensus sequences. Using mixcr v2.1.11, the UMI consensuses were aligned to TRA and TRB V and J templates and assembled into clonotypes. A clonotype was counted as expanded or contracted only if both edgeR and NoisET called the change significant, with noise models trained on biological replicates. For edgeR calls, a false discovery rate-adjusted p below 0.01 and a log2 fold-change threshold of 1 were applied. As an exploratory analysis of dynamics, PCA with hierarchical clustering was applied to max-normalized trajectories of the 1000 most abundant clonotypes. Separately sequenced CD4+ and CD8+ repertoires were used to assign a CD4 or CD8 phenotype to each responding clone. The public sequencing data were trimmed at Q25 with fastp and processed into clonotypes with MiXCR by TCRdb, which kept only in-frame beta chains. Entries that share a CDR3 protein sequence are merged under the most common genes and DNA. TCRdb, rather than the study authors, made the V and J calls. The sample table contains roughly 280,000 distinct CDR3 sequences; only one count was recorded for around 15% of them. The ten largest clones represent 22% of the sample.

The chain is assembled from TRBV11-2 and TRBJ2-3, with 10 junctional bases fitting TRBD2. The TCR sequence derives from a man aged 18 to 29 who had mild COVID-19 (a few samples of this study predate the infection). The sample titles of this study are shuffled in the database, so cell type and time point are left out; the donor was told from shared clones. Sample: PBMCs or a T cell subset sorted from them (not recorded which). The DNA reads TGTGCCAGCAGCTTAGAACTAGCGGGGACAGATACGCAGTATTTT. Its amino acids are CASSLELAGTDTQYF.